Following are 6 T cell receptor beta chains from one sample sequenced in a study of cytomegalovirus exposure and HLA in healthy donors. It was with 60 Vbeta and 13 Jbeta primers that the PCR ran. Here immunoSEQ multiplex PCR was the method, and the copy in TCRdb shows in-frame clones only, minus some. The sample has about 140,000 clones; 80% are singletons. Material: PBMCs. The receptors originated from a woman in her 40s in good health and CMV-seronegative.

The CDR3 DNA reads as TGTGCCAGCAGTGAAAGGTACAGTTATCAGCCCCAGCATTTT. The encoded protein is CASSERYSYQPQHF. The rearrangement uses TRBV2 and TRBJ1-5; no firm D call. Looked up from germline, CDR1 is SNHLY and CDR2 is FYNNEI. Trimming took off 2 bases at V and 5 bases at J, with 10 bases between the two ends. This CDR3 spans 14 amino acids.

The V and J genes are TRBV9 and TRBJ2-1; D possibly corresponds to TRBD1 (6 bases). Trimming removed 4 bases at V and 2 bases at J, with 13 bases between. There are 15 residues in the CDR3. In germline, CDR1 is SGDLS, CDR2 YYNGEE. The CDR3 DNA is TGTGCCAGCAGCCCTTACAGGGTCACCTACAATGAGCAGTTCTTC. Its translation: CASSPYRVTYNEQFF.

This rearrangement joins TRBV7-3 to TRBJ2-3; weak D call: TRBD2 (6 bases). The V end was cut by 6 bases, the J end by 0 bases, with 13 bases between. Germline V CDR1 and CDR2: SGHTA, FQGTGA. The CDR3 spans 15 residues. The chain's CDR3 is CASRRSGTSTDTQYF. CDR3 nucleotide sequence: TGTGCCAGCAGGCGTAGCGGAACTAGCACAGATACGCAGTATTTT.

The rearrangement uses TRBV7-2 and TRBJ2-1, with 11 bases matching TRBD2. This CDR3 comprises 16 residues. Germline trimming cut 5 bases from V and 0 bases from J; bases unmatched to any gene: 3. Germline lookup yields CDR1 SGHTA and CDR2 FQGNSA. CDR3 DNA: TGTGCCAGCAGCGCTAGCGGGGGGCACTCCTACAATGAGCAGTTCTTC. Residues: CASSASGGHSYNEQFF.

This chain connects TRBV11-2 to TRBJ2-1; D is undetermined. The V and J ends lost 10 bases and 4 bases respectively, with 17 bases between them. The CDR3 length is 14 residues. Germline-derived CDR1 and CDR2 are SGHAT and FQNNGV. CDR3 sequence: CATALPPFYNEQFF. CDR3 bases: TGTGCCACTGCCCTACCCCCCTTTTACAATGAGCAGTTCTTC. Full variable domain (outside the CDR3, taken from reference TRBV11-2 and TRBJ2-1): EAGVAQSPRYKIIEKRQSVAFWCNPISGHATLYWYQQILGQGPKLLIQFQNNGVVDDSQLPKDRFSAERLKGVDSTLKIQPAKLEDSAVYLCATALPPFYNEQFFGPGTRLTVL.

The rearrangement uses TRBV6-6 and TRBJ1-5; D is unclear. Trimming took off 0 bases at V and 5 bases at J, with 8 bases between the two ends. Germline CDR1 and CDR2: MNHNY and SVGAGI (reference sequence). This CDR3 spans 14 amino acids. The CDR3 region is CASSYSARYQPQHF. The CDR3 nucleotides are TGTGCCAGCAGTTACTCGGCCAGATATCAGCCCCAGCATTTT.